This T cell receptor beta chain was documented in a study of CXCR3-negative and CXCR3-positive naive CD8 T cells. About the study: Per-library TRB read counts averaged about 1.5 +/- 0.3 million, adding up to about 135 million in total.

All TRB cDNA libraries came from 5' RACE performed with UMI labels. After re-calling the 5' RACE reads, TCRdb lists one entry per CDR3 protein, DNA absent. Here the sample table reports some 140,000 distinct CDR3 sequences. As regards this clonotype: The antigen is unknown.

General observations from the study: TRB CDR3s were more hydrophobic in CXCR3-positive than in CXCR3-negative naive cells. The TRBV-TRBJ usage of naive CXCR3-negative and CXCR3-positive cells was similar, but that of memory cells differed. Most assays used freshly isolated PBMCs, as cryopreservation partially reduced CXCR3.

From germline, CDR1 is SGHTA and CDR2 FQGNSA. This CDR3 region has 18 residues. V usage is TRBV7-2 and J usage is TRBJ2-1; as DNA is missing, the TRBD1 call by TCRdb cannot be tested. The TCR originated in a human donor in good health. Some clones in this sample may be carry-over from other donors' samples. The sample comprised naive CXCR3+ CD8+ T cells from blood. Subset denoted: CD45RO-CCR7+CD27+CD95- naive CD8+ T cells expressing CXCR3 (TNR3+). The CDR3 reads CASSLVIGVNNRGNEQFF.